The TCR beta chain described here comes from a study of Graves' ophthalmopathy and Graves' hyperthyroidism. Study-wide context: Peripheral blood (taken before any treatment) was collected at initial diagnosis.

V was pared by 6 bases and J by 5 bases, with 12 bases of the junction left unmatched. The CDR3 loop spans 17 amino acids. This clonotype was detected ten times or more. Cases classed as stable hyperthyroidism had no ophthalmopathy within 18 months of follow-up. The sequenced template was RNA, covering the TCR beta CDR3 region. RT-PCR in the first round used HTBI primers; a second-round multiplex PCR followed. One entry per CDR3 protein results from TCRdb running MiXCR on the multiplex PCR reads. There are 300,000 to 400,000 distinct CDR3 sequences in the sample; about 15% occur only once, and 2% to 3% lies in the top ten.

The material sequenced was peripheral blood. The receptor was isolated from an adult woman with stable Graves' hyperthyroidism. The chain employs TRBV12-3 or TRBV12-4 and TRBJ2-2, with 10 bases matching TRBD2. The CDR3 region has the DNA TGTGCCAGCAGCCGAAACAATCCGGGACTAGCGACCGGGGAGCTGTTTTTT. This codes for CASSRNNPGLATGELFF.